This TCR beta chain was recovered during a study of early T cells in non-severe SARS-CoV-2 infection. Attachment of unique molecular identifiers was made to individual cDNA molecules. In TCRdb, the 5' RACE reads were re-called with MiXCR into one record per CDR3 protein. The sample has about 72,000 distinct CDR3 sequences, about 9.5% seen once. The sample here was whole blood, taken at baseline. The sequence was collected from an adult who was a healthcare worker with PCR-confirmed SARS-CoV-2 infection or an uninfected control (not recorded which).

This CDR3 is CASSALGGTTEQYF. CDR3 in DNA: TGTGCCAGCAGCGCTCTCGGTGGGACTACCGAGCAGTACTTC. V and J are TRBV9 and TRBJ2-7; 7 nucleotides line up with TRBD2. The germline CDR1 and CDR2 sequences are SGDLS and YYNGEE. This CDR3 spans 14 amino acids. V lost 3 bases and J lost 6; bases outside the gene matches: 9.